The rows below give T cell receptor beta chains drawn from one sample of a study of radiotherapy plus CTLA-4 blockade in lung cancer. TCRdb's table, derived via immunoSEQ multiplex PCR, lists solely in-frame clones and lacks some. The sample yields under 65,000 clones, around four fifths seen once. The specimen comprised peripheral blood, sampled from a patient treated with radiotherapy plus ipilimumab. These receptors all come from a human donor with non-small cell lung cancer whose response to radiotherapy plus ipilimumab could not be evaluated. The CDR3 runs from the conserved cysteine through the conserved F or W. D genes are given only for firm matches. Not every row has a clone size; where given, it reads once, few, many or a size class.

TRBJ1-5,TRBV19,TRBD1,-,TGTGCCAGTAGTAGGATGCCCGGGACAGGGGGCGATCCCCAGCATTTT,CASSRMPGTGGDPQHF
TRBJ2-7,TRBV7-9,TRBD2,few,TGTGCCAGCAGCCTGCTTAGCGGGAGCTACGAGCAGTACTTC,CASSLLSGSYEQYF
TRBJ1-2,TRBV5-1,-,-,TGCGCCAGCAGGTGGGGGCAGGACGGCTACACCTTC,CASRWGQDGYTF
TRBJ1-2,TRBV9,-,-,TGTGCCAGCAGCGTAAGGGGCGGGGGGAGCTATGGCTACACCTTC,CASSVRGGGSYGYTF
TRBJ2-7,TRBV10-3,-,-,TGTGCCATCAGTGAGACCCTGACTTACGAGCAGTACTTC,CAISETLTYEQYF
TRBJ2-7,TRBV7-2,-,-,TGTGCCAGCAGCTTAGTTGGTGGAGCTTCAGGGGACTACGAGCAGTACTTC,CASSLVGGASGDYEQYF
TRBJ2-4,TRBV5-1,-,-,TGCGCCAGCAGCCCAGGTAAATACGGCCGTGGGTACTTC,CASSPGKYGRGYF
TRBJ2-7,TRBV28,TRBD1,-,TGTGCCAGCGGACAGGTCGCCTACGAGCAGTACTTC,CASGQVAYEQYF
TRBJ1-1,TRBV2,TRBD1,-,TGTGCCAGCAGTCGCCCGACAGGGGGCTGGATGGCTTTCTTT,CASSRPTGGWMAFF
TRBJ2-3,TRBV7-2,-,-,TGTGCCAGCAGCTTAGTGGTAGGTCGGCGGCACACAGATACGCAGTATTTT,CASSLVVGRRHTDTQYF
TRBJ2-7,TRBV27,TRBD2,-,TGTGCCAGCAGTGACAGTACGGGAGGATACGAGCAGTACTTC,CASSDSTGGYEQYF
TRBJ1-6,TRBV6-5,-,-,TGTGCCAGCAGCCTACGGGAGATTAATTCACCCCTCCACTTT,CASSLREINSPLHF
TRBJ2-5,TRBV28,TRBD1,-,TGTGCCAGCAGACAGGGGGGTCAAGAGACCCAGTACTTC,CASRQGGQETQYF
TRBJ2-7,TRBV7-2,TRBD2,few,TGTGCCAGCAGCGCAGGGTGGGGGGAGACTAGCGGGAGAAATCGGGAGCAGTACTTC,CASSAGWGETSGRNREQYF
TRBJ2-1,TRBV25-1,TRBD2,-,TGTGCCAGCAGTGACAGACTAGCGGGGGATGGGTCCTACAATGAGCAGTTCTTC,CASSDRLAGDGSYNEQFF
TRBJ2-5,TRBV7-6,TRBD2,-,TGTGCCAGCAGCTTAGAAGGACCGAGCGGGGGGCCCCAAGAGACCCAGTACTTC,CASSLEGPSGGPQETQYF
TRBJ1-5,TRBV28,TRBD1,-,TGTGCCAGCAGTTTAGGACAGGCTAATAGCAATCAGCCCCAGCATTTT,CASSLGQANSNQPQHF
TRBJ1-5,TRBV2,TRBD1,-,TGTGCCAGCAGGCTTGGGACAGGTGGGCATAGCAATCAGCCCCAGCATTTT,CASRLGTGGHSNQPQHF
TRBJ2-5,TRBV5-1,TRBD2,-,TGCGCCAGCAGCTTGACAGGACTAGCGGGAGAAGAGACCCAGTACTTC,CASSLTGLAGEETQYF
TRBJ2-7,TRBV18,TRBD1,-,TGTGCCAGCTCACCGGGACAGGCTTCCTACGAGCAGTACTTC,CASSPGQASYEQYF
TRBJ2-7,TRBV29-1,-,once,TGCAGCGTCAAAGCTGACAGGACCTACGAGCAGTACTTC,CSVKADRTYEQYF
TRBJ1-1,TRBV6-5,-,-,TGTGCCAGCAGTTACTCGAGACAACTGAACACTGAAGCTTTCTTT,CASSYSRQLNTEAFF
TRBJ1-6,TRBV9,-,-,TGTGCCAGCAGCGTAGCCCAGAATAATTCACCCCTCCACTTT,CASSVAQNNSPLHF
TRBJ2-2,TRBV25-1,TRBD1,-,TGTGCCAGCAGCCGTGTACAGGGGGCTTTCGCCGGGGAGCTGTTTTTT,CASSRVQGAFAGELFF
TRBJ1-6,TRBV7-2,-,-,TGTGCCAGCAGCCCCAGTTACATCGGGGTGGACTCACCCCTCCACTTT,CASSPSYIGVDSPLHF
TRBJ2-1,TRBV6-5,TRBD2,few,TGTGCCAGCAGGGGCGGGAGCTCCTACAATGAGCAGTTCTTC,CASRGGSSYNEQFF
TRBJ1-3,TRBV19,TRBD1,-,TGTGCCACCTCGACGGAGACAGGGGCAGGAAACACCATATATTTT,CATSTETGAGNTIYF
TRBJ2-7,TRBV30,-,-,TGTGCCTGGAGTCTACAGGTCAACGAGCAGTACTTC,CAWSLQVNEQYF
TRBJ1-2,TRBV7-2,-,-,TGTGCCAGCAGCCCCCCGGGAAACTATGGCTACACCTTC,CASSPPGNYGYTF
TRBJ2-3,TRBV5-4,-,-,TGTGCCAGCAGCCTTAGCCCCACAGGGGGAGGGGACACAGATACGCAGTATTTT,CASSLSPTGGGDTDTQYF
TRBJ2-1,TRBV29-1,-,-,TGCAGCGTTGAGGGAGCGGAAGTTACTGTCTACAATGAGCAGTTCTTC,CSVEGAEVTVYNEQFF
TRBJ2-5,TRBV9,TRBD2,-,TGTGCCAGCAGCCCCCGACTAGCGGGGGAAGAGACCCAGTACTTC,CASSPRLAGEETQYF
TRBJ2-7,TRBV27,TRBD1,-,TGTGCCAGCAGCGACAGGGGTCCCTCCTACGAGCAGTACTTC,CASSDRGPSYEQYF
TRBJ2-2,TRBV27,-,-,TGTGCCAGCAGTTTCCGTTGGCCCACCGGGGAGCTGTTTTTT,CASSFRWPTGELFF
TRBJ1-2,TRBV11-2,TRBD1,-,TGTGCCAGCAGCTTAGACATAGGACAGGGAGACTATGGCTACACCTTC,CASSLDIGQGDYGYTF
TRBJ1-1,TRBV6-4,-,-,TGTGCCAGCACAAGCTTAGGGGGGAACACTGAAGCTTTCTTT,CASTSLGGNTEAFF
TRBJ2-3,TRBV19,TRBD1,-,TGTGCCAGTAATACGGGACAGTTTAGCACAGATACGCAGTATTTT,CASNTGQFSTDTQYF
TRBJ1-2,TRBV7-2,TRBD1,once,TGTGCCAGCAGCTCACCACAGGGGGCCAGGGGCTACACCTTC,CASSSPQGARGYTF
TRBJ2-5,TRBV5-5,-,-,TGTGCCAGCAGCCCTCAGATTGATACAGGTCTCCAAGAGACCCAGTACTTC,CASSPQIDTGLQETQYF
TRBJ2-7,TRBV28,-,-,TGTGCCAGCAGTTTACAGGGGAACTACGAGCAGTACTTC,CASSLQGNYEQYF
TRBJ2-5,TRBV7-2,TRBD2,-,TGTGCCAGCAGCTTCAGCGGGGGGGCCCGGGAGACCCAGTACTTC,CASSFSGGARETQYF
TRBJ1-5,TRBV27,-,-,TGTGCCAGCAGTTTTACGGGGTCGAACAATCAGCCCCAGCATTTT,CASSFTGSNNQPQHF
TRBJ2-6,TRBV19,-,-,TGTGCCAGTAGTATTTCAGGGGCCAACGTCCTGACTTTC,CASSISGANVLTF
TRBJ1-5,TRBV29-1,-,-,TGCAGCGTTGGGGGGGAGGGCAATCAGCCCCAGCATTTT,CSVGGEGNQPQHF
TRBJ1-2,TRBV18,TRBD1,-,TGTGCCAGCTCACCAGTTTTAGACAGGGCTGGCTACACCTTC,CASSPVLDRAGYTF
TRBJ2-7,TRBV28,-,-,TGTGCCAGCAGTTGGGGCGGATCCACCTACGAGCAGTACTTC,CASSWGGSTYEQYF
TRBJ2-3,TRBV7-9,-,-,TGTGCCAGCAGCGGTAGCATTACGGATACGCAGTATTTT,CASSGSITDTQYF
TRBJ1-5,TRBV10-2,-,-,TGCGCCACTCTAGACAGTCTTTATCAGCCCCAGCATTTT,CATLDSLYQPQHF
TRBJ2-7,TRBV4-3,-,-,TGCGCCAGCAGCCAAGATGTCACAGACTCCTACGAGCAGTACTTC,CASSQDVTDSYEQYF
TRBJ2-5,TRBV7-7,-,-,TGTGCCAGCAGCTTACGGCCTGGCCGGGTGCAAGAGACCCAGTACTTC,CASSLRPGRVQETQYF
TRBJ2-6,TRBV4-1,-,-,TGCGCCAGCAGCCAAAGAAGTTACAGGGATGGAATGGCTGGGGCCAACGTCCTGACTTTC,CASSQRSYRDGMAGANVLTF
TRBJ2-5,TRBV7-2,-,-,TGTGCCAGCAGCCCACCGGGGGAGCAAGAGACCCAGTACTTC,CASSPPGEQETQYF
TRBJ2-1,TRBV7-2,TRBD2,-,TGTGCCAGCAGCTTAGGACTAGCGCATAATGAGCAGTTCTTC,CASSLGLAHNEQFF
TRBJ2-7,TRBV5-1,-,-,TGCGCCAGCAGCTCAATGGGGAGGCAGTACTTC,CASSSMGRQYF
TRBJ2-7,TRBV27,-,-,TGTGCCAGCAATGGGCCCCCCTCCTACGAGCAGTACTTC,CASNGPPSYEQYF
TRBJ2-5,TRBV6-6,TRBD2,-,TGTGCCAGCAGACACCCGGCGGGGGGCGGAGAGACCCAGTACTTC,CASRHPAGGGETQYF